These 6 T cell receptor beta chains originate from one sample sequenced in a study of T cell changes during pregnancy in multiple sclerosis. Some clones are missing from TCRdb's copy, which holds only in-frame ones; the method was immunoSEQ multiplex PCR. The sample includes fewer than 150,000 clones, roughly 95% of them seen just once. The sequencing here drew on peripheral blood, taken after pregnancy. These receptors were taken from a female donor with multiple sclerosis, enrolled in a pregnancy study.

The chain joins TRBV5-6 to TRBJ1-6; weak D call: TRBD1 (5 bases). Per the germline V gene, CDR1 is SGHDT and CDR2 is YYEEEE. V was pared by 4 bases and J by 6 bases, with 14 bases between. The CDR3 is 15 residues long. CDR3 nucleotide sequence: TGTGCCAGCAGCCAAACTCCCCAGGGTAATTCACCCCTCCACTTT. This codes for CASSQTPQGNSPLHF.

The chain links TRBV6-5 to TRBJ1-1; D is possibly TRBD1 (5 bases). The germline CDR1 and CDR2 sequences are MNHEY and SVGAGI. The CDR3 runs to 14 residues. Trimming left V 6 bases short and J 4 bases short, with 15 bases between. In nucleotides, the CDR3 is TGTGCCAGCAGGTACAGGACGGGGGGCACTGAAGCTTTCTTT. It specifies CASRYRTGGTEAFF.

The chain employs TRBV7-2 and TRBJ2-7, with a tentative D call TRBD2 (6 bases). Looked up from germline, CDR1 is SGHTA and CDR2 is FQGNSA. The V end lost 2 bases, the J end lost 0 bases, and 20 bases lay between the germline ends. The CDR3 spans 18 residues. CDR3 nucleotide sequence: TGTGCCAGCAGCTTAATAACTTCGAGTGGCGGGGTCTCCTACGAGCAGTACTTC. Its translation is CASSLITSSGGVSYEQYF.

The chain links TRBV6-6 to TRBJ1-1; weak D call: TRBD1 (5 bases). V lost 2 bases to trimming and J lost 4 bases, with 17 bases between them. Per the germline V gene, CDR1 is MNHNY and CDR2 is SVGAGI (reference sequence). The CDR3 loop spans 16 amino acids. The CDR3 is CASSYPRGGFATEAFF. CDR3 in DNA: TGTGCCAGCAGTTACCCGCGGGGGGGTTTTGCCACTGAAGCTTTCTTT.

The gene calls are TRBV7-9 and TRBJ2-3, with D uncertain. Per germline, CDR1 SEHNR and CDR2 FQNEAQ (reference sequence). V dropped 5 bases and J dropped 5 bases, with 8 bases sitting between them. This CDR3 contains 12 residues. CDR3 bases: TGTGCCAGCAGCCCTTCCTTAGATACGCAGTATTTT. Residues: CASSPSLDTQYF.

This clone was detected only once. The chain carries TRBV15 and TRBJ2-2; 9 nucleotides agree with TRBD2. Trimming cost V 0 bases and J 8 bases; bases outside gene matches: 10. The CDR3 runs 17 residues. CDR1 is LNHNV and CDR2 is YYDKDF in the germline V gene (reference sequence). The CDR3, as DNA: TGTGCCACCAGCAGAGATAGACTAGCGGTGGTTGGGGGGGAGCTGTTTTTT. Residues: CATSRDRLAVVGGELFF.